The 27 T cell receptor beta chains listed next were all sequenced from one sample in a study of blood T cell repertoires in COVID-19. The table came from immunoSEQ multiplex PCR; TCRdb's copy has only in-frame clones and leaves some out. This sample has some 120,000 clones, with around 76% found just once. The sequencing sample was made of peripheral blood. The receptors shown here come from a man in his 60s with acute or convalescent COVID-19.

This clone has a handful of counts. This chain joins TRBV19 and TRBJ2-7, with no clear D. Trimming pared 4 bases from V and 0 bases from J, leaving 13 bases between. Germline CDR1 LNHDA, CDR2 SQIVND (reference sequence). CDR3 size: 15 residues. CDR3 protein: CASSRGGGSSYEQYF. CDR3 sequence (DNA): TGTGCCAGTAGTAGAGGCGGCGGTAGCTCCTACGAGCAGTACTTC.

This clone was seen more than once but under ten times. The V and J genes are TRBV13 and TRBJ1-1; D gene ambiguous. The germline gives CDR1 PRHDT, CDR2 FYEKMQ (reference sequence). Trimming removed 5 bases from V and 1 base from J, with 14 bases in between. This CDR3 is built from 15 residues. The DNA for the CDR3 is TGTGCCAGCAGCCCGGAGCCCGGTGGGAACACTGAAGCTTTCTTT. It encodes CASSPEPGGNTEAFF.

V is TRBV27 and J is TRBJ2-7; tentatively, D is TRBD1 (6 bases). V was shortened by 5 bases and J by 2 bases, with 13 bases between the two germline ends. Per germline, CDR1 MNHEY and CDR2 SMNVEV (reference sequence). The CDR3 is 14 amino acids. Written as DNA, the CDR3 is TGTGCCAGCAGTGACCGACAGGTCACCTACGAGCAGTACTTC. Translating gives CASSDRQVTYEQYF.

The chain has TRBV2 and TRBJ1-4; D gene ambiguous. Germline assignment: CDR1 SNHLY and CDR2 FYNNEI. The germline V and J ends were trimmed by 7 bases and 1 base, with 13 bases remaining between them. The CDR3 contains 15 residues. CDR3 in amino acids: CASTQNQITNEKLFF. CDR3 sequence (DNA): TGTGCCAGCACCCAAAACCAGATAACTAATGAAAAACTGTTTTTT.

This rearrangement joins TRBV29-1 to TRBJ2-1; D may be TRBD2 (5 bases). Trimming left V 3 bases short and J 4 bases short, with 7 bases between. This CDR3 comprises 12 residues. CDR1 and CDR2 (germline): SQVTM, ANQGSEA. CDR3 nucleotide sequence: TGCAGCGTTGATCAGCGGTACAATGAGCAGTTCTTC. This codes for CSVDQRYNEQFF.

The chain's CDR3 is CASSSSQGGGNQPQHF. The CDR3 DNA is TGTGCCAGCAGTTCGTCCCAGGGTGGGGGCAATCAGCCCCAGCATTTT. The chain has TRBV27 and TRBJ1-5; tentatively, D is TRBD1 (5 bases). The CDR3 totals 16 residues. In germline, CDR1 is MNHEY, CDR2 SMNVEV (reference sequence). V was clipped by 4 bases and J by 2 bases, with 15 bases between them.

Details on this clone: One end of the junction is discordant with germline, which a read error may explain. V usage is TRBV7-9 and J usage is TRBJ1-2, with TRBD1 identical over 9 bases. The CDR3 length is 16 residues. The germline gives CDR1 SEHNR, CDR2 FQNEAQ (reference sequence). Here the CDR3 reads CASTLLNTGGVYGYTF. The CDR3 DNA reads TGTGCCAGCACCTTACTCAACACAGGGGGCGTCTATGGCTACACCTTC.

The chain links TRBV9 to TRBJ2-5; D not certain. Germline loops: CDR1 SGDLS, CDR2 YYNGEE. V was cut by 0 bases and J by 2 bases, with 5 bases left in between. The CDR3 loop spans 13 amino acids. The CDR3 protein is CASSVVPQETQYF. The DNA for the CDR3 is TGTGCCAGCAGCGTAGTCCCTCAAGAGACCCAGTACTTC.

The rearrangement uses TRBV5-1 and TRBJ2-3; 8 positions agree with TRBD1. Germline V CDR1 and CDR2: SGHRS, YFSETQ. Trimming at V came to 4 bases and at J to 6 bases, leaving 4 bases not matched to a gene. The CDR3 is 13 residues long. CDR3 residues: CASSGRGPDTQYF. DNA for the CDR3: TGCGCCAGCAGCGGCAGGGGGCCTGATACGCAGTATTTT.

This clone is a singleton in its sample. The chain recombines TRBV10-3 with TRBJ1-1; D not certain. Trimming pared 8 bases from V and 0 bases from J, leaving 13 bases between. The length of the CDR3 is 14 residues. Germline CDR1 reads ENHRY; CDR2 reads SYGVKD. In DNA form, the CDR3 reads TGTGCCATCGGCCCTTCGGCGGTGAACACTGAAGCTTTCTTT. It is translated as CAIGPSAVNTEAFF.

In its sample, this clone was seen a few times. J is TRBJ1-2 and V is TRBV5-1; possibly TRBD1 for D (6 bases). Germline-derived CDR1 and CDR2 are SGHRS and YFSETQ. The CDR3 has 14 residues. Between the trimmed V and J ends, which lost 1 base and 5 bases, there was a span of 12 bases. CDR3 nucleotide sequence: TGCGCCAGCAGCTTGTACAGGGTCGATTATGGCTACACCTTC. Amino acid sequence: CASSLYRVDYGYTF.

The chain links TRBV19 to TRBJ1-5, with 7 bases fitting TRBD1. With V trimmed by 3 bases and J by 6 bases, 2 bases remained unmatched. The CDR3 totals 13 residues. From germline, CDR1 is LNHDA and CDR2 SQIVND (reference sequence). The CDR3 region has the DNA TGTGCCAGTAGTATTCAGGGGGGTCAGCCCCAGCATTTT. As protein: CASSIQGGQPQHF.

V is TRBV11-3 and J is TRBJ2-1, with 11 bases lining up with TRBD2. J was trimmed by 4 bases and V by 1 base; bases with no gene match: 12. Germline CDR1 SGHNT, CDR2 YENEEA. The CDR3 has 19 residues. The CDR3 sequence is CASSLVGSWTSGFYNEQFF. As DNA, the CDR3 is TGTGCCAGCAGCTTAGTGGGCAGTTGGACTAGCGGGTTTTACAATGAGCAGTTCTTC.

The chain combines TRBV4-2 with TRBJ2-3, with a weak D call TRBD2 (6 bases). The germline gives CDR1 LGHNA, CDR2 YNFKEQ. The CDR3 has 15 residues. V lost 1 base, J lost 0 bases, and 8 bases lay in between. CDR3 DNA sequence: TGTGCCAGCAGCCAAGGACTAGTGAGCACAGATACGCAGTATTTT. Amino acid sequence: CASSQGLVSTDTQYF.

This clone was counted between two and nine times. The genes are TRBV7-6 and TRBJ2-1; 8 bases match TRBD2. The CDR3 length is 16 residues. Per the germline V gene, CDR1 is SGHVS and CDR2 is FNYEAQ. The V gene end was trimmed by 5 bases and the J gene end by 9 bases; junction bases not matched to a gene: 15. The CDR3 DNA reads as TGTGCCAGCAGCCCCCCCAGGGGCGGGGGGTTTGGTGAGCAGTTCTTC. It codes for CASSPPRGGGFGEQFF.

This clone was seen more than once but under ten times. V usage is TRBV11-2 and J usage is TRBJ1-1; TRBD1 might be the D (5 bases). V was shortened by 4 bases and J by 5 bases, with 17 bases between the two germline ends. Per germline, CDR1 SGHAT and CDR2 FQNNGV. The CDR3 totals 15 residues. As DNA, the CDR3 is TGTGCCAGCAGCTCTGCTCAGGGATTCGGTACTGAAGCTTTCTTT. Protein: CASSSAQGFGTEAFF.

The chain combines TRBV11-2 with TRBJ2-2; perhaps TRBD2 as D (5 bases). Trimming took 0 bases from V and 4 from J, leaving 15 bases between them. Germline V gives CDR1 SGHAT, CDR2 FQNNGV. This CDR3 has 17 residues. This CDR3 is CASSLEGLAVGTGELFF. The CDR3 DNA reads as TGTGCCAGCAGCTTAGAAGGACTGGCCGTCGGCACCGGGGAGCTGTTTTTT.

V gene TRBV7-3 combines with J gene TRBJ2-3, with TRBD2 as a possible D gene (6 bases). Germline V lookup: CDR1 SGHTA, CDR2 FQGTGA. CDR3 size: 14 residues. V was cut by 3 bases and J by 0 bases, with 7 bases left in between. CDR3 sequence reads: CASSLEGSTDTQYF. For the CDR3, the DNA is TGTGCCAGCAGCTTGGAGGGTAGCACAGATACGCAGTATTTT.

Only a few counts were recorded for this clone. J is TRBJ1-2 and V is TRBV9; 8 positions match TRBD1. The germline CDR1 and CDR2 sequences are SGDLS and YYNGEE. This CDR3 spans 14 amino acids. V shed 3 bases, J shed 3 bases, and the junction held 4 bases outside the gene matches. Here the CDR3 reads CASSAGQGDYGYTF. CDR3 nucleotides: TGTGCCAGCAGCGCTGGACAGGGAGACTATGGCTACACCTTC.

The J gene is TRBJ2-1, the V gene TRBV2; 11 nucleotides agree with TRBD2. Germline CDR1 SNHLY, CDR2 FYNNEI. V was pared by 0 bases and J by 1 base, with 8 bases of the junction left unmatched. CDR3 size: 19 residues. The CDR3: CASSEAAASGGRSYNEQFF. CDR3 bases: TGTGCCAGCAGTGAAGCGGCGGCTAGCGGGGGGCGATCCTACAATGAGCAGTTCTTC.

V and J are TRBV3-1 (or the pseudogene TRBV3-2) and TRBJ1-2; D remains ambiguous. Germline V lookup: CDR1 LGHDT, CDR2 YNNKEL (reference sequence). CDR3 length equals 14 residues. Between the trimmed V and J ends, which lost 2 bases and 5 bases, there was a span of 12 bases. CDR3 sequence (DNA): TGTGCCAGCAGCCAAAGGTACAAGGAGTATGGCTACACCTTC. This sequence encodes CASSQRYKEYGYTF.

This chain uses TRBV24-1 with TRBJ1-2; unclear D gene. Trimming stripped 5 bases from V and 8 bases from J, with 11 bases between. The CDR3 totals 12 residues. Germline V gives CDR1 KGHDR, CDR2 SFDVKD. The CDR3 protein is CATSGTAGGYTF. The CDR3 DNA reads TGTGCCACCAGTGGAACAGCGGGAGGCTACACCTTC.

The chain has TRBV2 and TRBJ2-1; 13 bases agree with TRBD2. This CDR3 is 15 amino acids long. The germline V gene encodes CDR1 SNHLY and CDR2 FYNNEI. The V gene end was trimmed by 4 bases and the J gene end by 6 bases; junction bases not matched to a gene: 3. The CDR3 protein is CASSGTSGRFNEQFF. In DNA form, the CDR3 reads TGTGCCAGCAGTGGGACTAGCGGGAGATTCAATGAGCAGTTCTTC. The variable domain in full, completed from reference TRBV2 and TRBJ2-1, reads EPEVTQTPSHQVTQMGQEVILRCVPISNHLYFYWYRQILGQKVEFLVSFYNNEISEKSEIFDDQFSVERPDGSNFTLKIRSTKLEDSAMYFCASSGTSGRFNEQFFGPGTRLTVL.

V gene TRBV21-1 combines with J gene TRBJ2-2; the D call of TRBD2 is as the table states it, not checked on the DNA. TRBV21-1 is listed as a pseudogene. The CDR3 is 20 amino acids. In DNA, the CDR3 is TGTGCCAGCAGCAATTTTTCCGAAGATCGGGGGGGACATAAAGGCGGGGAGCTGTTTTTT. It translates to CASSNFSEDRGGHKGGELFF.

This clone has more than one count but fewer than ten. The chain couples TRBV5-1 to TRBJ2-7; 10 nucleotides line up with TRBD1. J lost 2 bases, V lost 4 bases, and 6 bases had no gene match. Germline lookup yields CDR1 SGHRS and CDR2 YFSETQ. The CDR3 runs to 15 residues. CDR3 in amino acids: CASSPPGTGAYEQYF. The CDR3 DNA is TGCGCCAGCAGCCCCCCCGGGACAGGGGCCTACGAGCAGTACTTC.

This clone was seen once. This chain links TRBV12-3 or TRBV12-4 with TRBJ1-2; 10 positions match TRBD1. The ends lost 8 bases at V and 4 bases at J; junction bases unmatched: 1. The length of the CDR3 is 12 residues. CDR3 region: CASGDRGYGYTF. CDR3 sequence (DNA): TGTGCCAGCGGGGACAGGGGCTATGGCTACACCTTC.

This chain connects TRBV5-1 to TRBJ2-7, with 9 nucleotides matching TRBD1. The V and J ends lost 5 bases and 3 bases, in that order; junction bases with no gene match: 9. This CDR3 region has 15 residues. CDR1 is SGHRS and CDR2 is YFSETQ in the germline V gene. The CDR3 DNA reads as TGCGCCAGCAGGCGTGAAGGGACAGGGATCTACGAGCAGTACTTC. Its protein is CASRREGTGIYEQYF.